A single sample gave rise to the 32 T cell receptor beta chains below, sequenced in a study of T cell repertoires in cytomegalovirus infection (dated by TCRdb to between 2018 and 2020). The treatment or condition label, read with the paper, signifies: in vitro stimulation with specific CMV peptide epitopes to enrich CMV-specific T cells. Sequencing relied on an Illumina HiSeq 1500. The public reads were quality trimmed at Q25 with fastp and then assembled into clones with MiXCR by TCRdb, keeping productive beta chains. Each entry is one CDR3 protein sequence, shown with its most common DNA and genes. The sample includes approximately 150,000 distinct CDR3 sequences, with approximately 21% observed a single time. 25% of the sample is taken by the ten largest. What these receptors recognize is not known. The sequences come from CD8+ T cells from cultured PBMCs, collected from culture after CMV antigen stimulation. The receptors derive from a human donor in good health (CMV status not recorded). Some clones in this sample may be carry-over from other donors' samples.

There are a few counts of this clonotype. The chain has TRBV7-8 and TRBJ2-1; 9 bases fit TRBD2. The germline V gene has CDR1 SGHVS and CDR2 FQNEAQ. The CDR3 is 16 amino acids. With V trimmed by 1 base and J by 2 bases, 3 bases remained unmatched. The CDR3 reads CASSLVPSGAYNEQFF. The CDR3 DNA follows: TGTGCCAGCAGCTTAGTCCCTAGCGGGGCCTACAATGAGCAGTTCTTC.

This clonotype was recorded a few times. CDR3 region: CASSLSAGGYTEAFF. The CDR3 coding sequence is TGTGCCAGCAGTTTATCTGCAGGGGGGTACACTGAAGCTTTCTTT. The chain is built from TRBV27 and TRBJ1-1; 7 bases align to TRBD1. J was trimmed by 3 bases and V by 0 bases; bases with no gene match: 4. This CDR3 is 15 amino acids long. Germline loops: CDR1 MNHEY, CDR2 SMNVEV (reference sequence).

This rearrangement joins TRBV7-9 to TRBJ2-7, with TRBD1 matching over 8 bases. CDR3 size: 16 residues. Germline trimming cut 4 bases from V and 5 bases from J; bases unmatched to any gene: 13. Germline V gene sequence: CDR1 SEHNR, CDR2 FQNEAQ (reference sequence). CDR3 in DNA: TGTGCCAGCAGCTCCCCCCGGACAGGGCCTTTCAACGAGCAGTACTTC. Its protein is CASSSPRTGPFNEQYF.

This clonotype was seen a handful of times. The chain recombines TRBV5-1 with TRBJ2-2; 10 positions agree with TRBD1. J lost 7 bases, V lost 3 bases, and 9 bases had no gene match. CDR3 length equals 16 residues. The V gene's germline CDR1 is SGHRS and CDR2 YFSETQ. The DNA for the CDR3 is TGCGCCAGCAGCTATACCGGGACAGGGGTTTACGGGGAGCTGTTTTTT. This gives the protein CASSYTGTGVYGELFF.

The J gene is TRBJ1-2, the V gene TRBV7-9, with D hard to call. With 2 bases removed from V and 9 bases from J, the gap between germline ends came to 16 bases. The CDR3 consists of 14 residues. Germline V gene data show CDR1 as SEHNR and CDR2 as FQNEAQ (reference sequence). The CDR3 DNA sequence: TGTGCCAGCAGCTTACTGGAGACACAGAGGAGCTACACCTTC. It is translated as CASSLLETQRSYTF.

V and J are TRBV6-6 and TRBJ2-5, with 7 nucleotides matching TRBD1. Germline V gene lookup returns CDR1 MNHNY and CDR2 SVGAGI (reference sequence). CDR3 length: 14 amino acids. After removal of 6 bases from V and 2 bases from J, the junction contained 6 bases not matched to a gene. As DNA, the CDR3 is TGTGCCAGCAGAGAGGACAGGACTCAAGAGACCCAGTACTTC. Its protein is CASREDRTQETQYF.

This clonotype was detected many times. J is TRBJ2-7 and V is TRBV10-3; TRBD1 is a possible D gene (5 bases). The V and J ends lost 4 bases and 7 bases respectively, with 17 bases between them. Germline CDR1 reads ENHRY; CDR2 reads SYGVKD. The CDR3 is 14 residues long. The CDR3: CAISAEQDPSEQYF. CDR3 coding DNA: TGTGCCATCAGTGCCGAACAGGACCCCTCTGAGCAGTACTTC.

This chain uses TRBV7-6 with TRBJ1-5; D remains ambiguous. Germline V lookup: CDR1 SGHVS, CDR2 FNYEAQ. This CDR3 comprises 17 residues. Trimming removed 2 bases at V and 0 bases at J, with 14 bases between. The CDR3 region is CASSLRSVEYSNQPQHF. The CDR3 DNA reads TGTGCCAGCAGCTTACGATCAGTGGAGTATAGCAATCAGCCCCAGCATTTT.

The V and J genes are TRBV4-1 and TRBJ2-3; D possibly corresponds to TRBD2 (6 bases). Germline CDR1 reads MGHRA; CDR2 reads YSYEKL. Trimming cost V 1 base and J 6 bases, with 11 bases left between them. The CDR3 length is 14 residues. CDR3 nucleotides: TGCGCCAGCAGCCAAGCGCAGGGAGGCGATACGCAGTATTTT. Encoded protein: CASSQAQGGDTQYF.

This clonotype was detected ten times or more. This chain links TRBV24-1 with TRBJ2-3; TRBD1 is a possible D gene (5 bases). V was shortened by 1 base and J by 0 bases, with 10 bases between the two germline ends. Germline assignment: CDR1 KGHDR and CDR2 SFDVKD. This CDR3 is 16 amino acids long. The CDR3 protein is CATSDLAQGSTDTQYF. The CDR3 DNA follows: TGTGCCACCAGTGATTTAGCGCAGGGTAGCACAGATACGCAGTATTTT.

This clonotype was detected a few times. The chain is built from TRBV5-6 and TRBJ1-6; D call uncertain. Germline V gives CDR1 SGHDT, CDR2 YYEEEE. The CDR3 sequence is 12 residues long. Trimming shortened V by 4 bases and J by 6 bases, and 5 bases separated the two germline ends. The CDR3 here is CASSRLNSPLHF. CDR3 nucleotide sequence: TGTGCCAGCAGCAGACTTAATTCACCCCTCCACTTT.

This clonotype was counted only a few times. J is TRBJ2-1 and V is TRBV5-1; either TRBD1 or TRBD2 may fit D (5 bases each). The CDR3 spans 13 residues. V lost 4 bases, J lost 4 bases, and 9 bases lay in between. Germline V lookup: CDR1 SGHRS, CDR2 YFSETQ. This CDR3 reads CASSTGPYNEQFF. The CDR3, as DNA: TGCGCCAGCAGCACGGGACCTTACAATGAGCAGTTCTTC.

J is TRBJ2-7 and V is TRBV6-5, with 9 positions matching TRBD1. The CDR3 has 16 residues. Losses at the gene ends were 0 bases for V and 5 bases for J; bases not matched to a gene: 8. CDR1 and CDR2 (germline): MNHEY, SVGAGI. The CDR3 DNA reads as TGTGCCAGCAGTTACTCTATGGACAGGGGAGGCGACGAGCAGTACTTC. Encoded protein: CASSYSMDRGGDEQYF.

This clonotype was found a few times. The rearrangement joins TRBV7-9 to TRBJ2-7, with D perhaps TRBD2 (6 bases). There are 11 residues in the CDR3. Per the germline V gene, CDR1 is SEHNR and CDR2 is FQNEAQ (reference sequence). Trimming shortened V by 5 bases and J by 6 bases, and 8 bases separated the two germline ends. CDR3 nucleotides: TGTGCCAGCAGCCGGCGGGGCGAGCAGTACTTC. It is translated as CASSRRGEQYF.

This clonotype was detected ten times or more. This sequence joins TRBV7-2 and TRBJ1-1; maybe TRBD1 (5 bases). The CDR3 is 14 amino acids. Germline V gene data show CDR1 as SGHTA and CDR2 as FQGNSA. V was pared by 0 bases and J by 4 bases, with 9 bases between. The CDR3 DNA reads as TGTGCCAGCAGCTTAGCCCTGGGGGGCACTGAAGCTTTCTTT. Its protein product is CASSLALGGTEAFF.

This clonotype was counted only a few times. The chain is built from TRBV27 and TRBJ2-1; no reliable D call. This CDR3 contains 11 residues. V lost 7 bases and J lost 5, with 6 bases in between. Germline values: CDR1 MNHEY, CDR2 SMNVEV (reference sequence). CDR3 loop: CASISNNEQFF. The CDR3, as DNA: TGTGCCAGCATTTCGAACAATGAGCAGTTCTTC.

This clonotype came up a few times. The rearrangement uses TRBV6-2 or TRBV6-3 and TRBJ1-5, with 9 nucleotides matching TRBD1. This CDR3 is built from 14 residues. Germline CDR1 and CDR2: MNHEY and SVGEGT. V lost 6 bases to trimming and J lost 6 bases; unmatched junction nucleotides: 6. The CDR3 DNA sequence: TGTGCCAGCAGGGACAGGGGTTCGGGTCAGCCCCAGCATTTT. This sequence encodes CASRDRGSGQPQHF.

CDR3 sequence (DNA): TGCGCCAGCAGCCAAGAACTAACAGCACAAAATAGCAATCAGCCCCAGCATTTT. Residues: CASSQELTAQNSNQPQHF. The V and J genes are TRBV4-1 and TRBJ1-5; D is unclear. This CDR3 region has 18 residues. Germline V gives CDR1 MGHRA, CDR2 YSYEKL. Trimming cost V 0 bases and J 0 bases, with 15 bases left between them.

The chain carries TRBV11-2 and TRBJ2-3; the match to TRBD2 covers 7 bases. The J segment lost 7 bases and the V segment lost 3 bases, leaving 13 bases of the junction unmatched. Germline-derived CDR1 and CDR2 are SGHAT and FQNNGV. The CDR3 sequence is 16 residues long. CDR3 coding DNA: TGTGCCAGCAGCTTGGGAGGGCTAGTGACACTCCATACGCAGTATTTT. Protein sequence: CASSLGGLVTLHTQYF.

CDR3 nucleotides: TGTGCCAGCAGTTACGGGGGTTTGAACTATGGCTACACCTTC. Translating it yields CASSYGGLNYGYTF. The V gene is TRBV6-2 or TRBV6-3, the J gene TRBJ1-2, with D perhaps matching TRBD1 (5 bases). The germline gives CDR1 MNHEY, CDR2 SVGEGT. CDR3 length: 14 amino acids. The V and J ends lost 2 bases and 2 bases respectively, with 9 bases between them.

The sample holds a few counts of this clonotype. V and J are TRBV7-9 and TRBJ1-2; no clear D gene. The V gene's germline CDR1 is SEHNR and CDR2 FQNEAQ (reference sequence). The CDR3 has 12 amino acids. V gave up 4 bases and J gave up 6 bases, with 9 bases separating them. For the CDR3, the DNA is TGTGCCAGCAGCTACCCTACCGATGGCTACACCTTC. Translation gives CASSYPTDGYTF.

The V gene is TRBV27, the J gene TRBJ2-7; 7 positions agree with TRBD1. V shed 6 bases and J 0 bases; nucleotides not matched to a gene: 11. This CDR3 contains 16 residues. The germline V gene encodes CDR1 MNHEY and CDR2 SMNVEV (reference sequence). The CDR3 is CASSSAGTAHSYEQYF. The CDR3 nucleotides are TGTGCCAGCAGCTCGGCCGGGACAGCGCACTCCTACGAGCAGTACTTC.

This clonotype was seen a handful of times. The chain recombines TRBV7-2 with TRBJ1-5, with 7 bases aligning to TRBD1. The CDR3 sequence is 15 residues long. Germline V gene data show CDR1 as SGHTA and CDR2 as FQGNSA. V lost 5 bases and J lost 4; bases outside the gene matches: 8. CDR3 coding DNA: TGTGCCAGCAGCCGCCGGACAGGCAGAAATCAGCCCCAGCATTTT. This sequence encodes CASSRRTGRNQPQHF.

This clonotype was detected only a few times. The chain's CDR3 is CASSSRDIISGNTIYF. In DNA, the CDR3 is TGTGCCAGCAGTTCCCGGGACATAATCTCTGGAAACACCATATATTTT. V gene TRBV28 combines with J gene TRBJ1-3, with D perhaps matching TRBD1 (6 bases). The CDR3 is made up of 16 amino acids. CDR1 is MDHEN and CDR2 is SYDVKM in the germline V gene. Trimming removed 4 bases from V and 0 bases from J, with 13 bases in between.

This clonotype was counted a few times. The chain recombines TRBV7-2 with TRBJ1-2; possibly TRBD1 for D (5 bases). The V end was cut by 6 bases, the J end by 1 base, with 15 bases between. CDR3 length: 15 amino acids. CDR1 and CDR2 from the germline V gene are SGHTA and FQGNSA. The CDR3 region is CASRYPGLSNYGYTF. For the CDR3, the DNA is TGTGCCAGCAGGTATCCGGGACTTAGTAACTATGGCTACACCTTC.

The chain has TRBV6-1 and TRBJ2-1, with 12 bases aligning to TRBD2. The CDR3 has 15 amino acids. The germline CDR1 and CDR2 sequences are MNHNS and SASEGT. J was trimmed by 8 bases and V by 3 bases; bases with no gene match: 5. CDR3 protein: CASSDGLAGQYEQFF. The DNA for the CDR3 is TGTGCCAGCAGTGACGGACTAGCGGGGCAGTATGAGCAGTTCTTC.

J is TRBJ1-3 and V is TRBV4-1; 8 positions match TRBD1. Trimming removed 0 bases from V and 4 bases from J; junction bases left unmatched: 2. This CDR3 region has 15 residues. CDR1 MGHRA and CDR2 YSYEKL come from the germline V gene. The CDR3 sequence is CASSQDRGLGNTIYF. The CDR3 DNA reads as TGCGCCAGCAGCCAAGACAGGGGGCTAGGAAACACCATATATTTT.

V gene TRBV7-9 combines with J gene TRBJ2-3, with unresolved D. There are 16 residues in the CDR3. V lost 3 bases and J lost 0, with 13 bases in between. The germline V gene encodes CDR1 SEHNR and CDR2 FQNEAQ (reference sequence). The CDR3 nucleotides are TGTGCCAGCAGCTTGACCGAGCGTCCTAGCACAGATACGCAGTATTTT. As protein: CASSLTERPSTDTQYF.

The gene calls are TRBV7-8 and TRBJ2-5; 8 positions match TRBD1. V was pared by 1 base and J by 1 base, with 14 bases of the junction left unmatched. The CDR3 sequence is 19 residues long. Germline V gene lookup returns CDR1 SGHVS and CDR2 FQNEAQ. The CDR3: CASSLVQGESVDAQETQYF. The DNA for the CDR3 is TGTGCCAGCAGCTTAGTACAGGGGGAATCCGTAGATGCCCAAGAGACCCAGTACTTC.

This chain joins TRBV19 and TRBJ2-1, with TRBD1 matching 9 bases. CDR3 size: 18 residues. V lost 3 bases to trimming and J lost 8 bases; unmatched junction nucleotides: 17. Germline assignment: CDR1 LNHDA and CDR2 SQIVND (reference sequence). CDR3 in DNA: TGTGCCAGTAGTATTGGGGTTATTGGGGGACAGGGCCTCCATGAGCAGTTCTTC. Protein sequence: CASSIGVIGGQGLHEQFF. The full variable domain, in which reference TRBV19 and TRBJ2-1 provide the parts outside the CDR3, is DGGITQSPKYLFRKEGQNVTLSCEQNLNHDAMYWYRQDPGQGLRLIYYSQIVNDFQKGDIAEGYSVSREKKESFPLTVTSAQKNPTAFYLCASSIGVIGGQGLHEQFFGPGTRLTVL.

The V and J genes are TRBV7-3 and TRBJ2-2; D might be TRBD1 (6 bases). Germline V gives CDR1 SGHTA, CDR2 FQGTGA. The ends were cut back, 4 bases at V and 5 bases at J, with 17 bases in the middle. The CDR3 extends over 16 amino acids. The CDR3 region is CASSSPLGQGTGELFF. Written as DNA, the CDR3 is TGTGCCAGCAGCTCCCCACTTGGGCAGGGGACCGGGGAGCTGTTTTTT.

This clonotype has more than one count but fewer than ten. The chain employs TRBV13 and TRBJ2-7, with 10 bases that match TRBD1. Germline trimming cut 0 bases from V and 5 bases from J; bases unmatched to any gene: 7. This CDR3 contains 16 residues. CDR1 and CDR2 (germline): PRHDT, FYEKMQ (reference sequence). CDR3 coding DNA: TGTGCCAGCAGCTTAGGCCAAGGGACAGGGGCTCACGAGCAGTACTTC. Translation gives CASSLGQGTGAHEQYF.